These 26 T cell receptor beta chains were all obtained from the same sample, sequenced in a study of identical twins. TCRdb fed the 5' RACE reads into MiXCR, producing one record per CDR3 protein. The sample contains fewer than 900,000 distinct CDR3 sequences, around a sixth of which appear only once. The same specimen was also included in a second study, on T cells expressing NK-cell markers.

The sequencing input was PBMCs. The receptors here all came from a woman aged 18-29 years in good health.

This clonotype has just a few counts. The chain uses TRBV18 and TRBJ2-3; the D gene is possibly TRBD2 (5 bases). Germline CDR1 reads KGHSH; CDR2 reads LQKENI. The V gene lost 0 bases and the J gene lost 1 base, with 17 bases spanning the gap. CDR3 length: 18 amino acids. The CDR3 bases are TGTGCCAGCTCACCACCTTCGCTTACTAGGTTCGGCACAGATACGCAGTATTTT. Translating it yields CASSPPSLTRFGTDTQYF.

This chain uses TRBV7-2 with TRBJ2-3; 8 bases are shared with TRBD1. The germline V gene encodes CDR1 SGHTA and CDR2 FQGNSA. The V segment lost 4 bases and the J segment 3 bases; nucleotides outside the gene matches: 9. The CDR3 runs to 16 residues. The CDR3 DNA reads as TGTGCCAGCAGCTGGAGAGGACAGGGAGGTACAGATACGCAGTATTTT. It is translated as CASSWRGQGGTDTQYF.

The chain couples TRBV20-1 to TRBJ2-2, with 12 bases identical to TRBD2. The CDR3 is 15 residues long. V shed 4 bases, J shed 4 bases, and the junction held 4 bases outside the gene matches. CDR1 and CDR2 from the germline V gene are DFQATT and SNEGSKA (reference sequence). CDR3 in DNA: TGCAGTGCTACCGGACTAGCGGGGATCACCGGGGAGCTGTTTTTT. Amino acid sequence: CSATGLAGITGELFF.

This clonotype was seen a handful of times. J is TRBJ2-7 and V is TRBV20-1; TRBD2 matches at 8 bases. After removal of 6 bases from V and 8 bases from J, the junction contained 9 bases not matched to a gene. The CDR3 contains 12 residues. The germline CDR1 and CDR2 sequences are DFQATT and SNEGSKA (reference sequence). The CDR3 loop is CSAPSGSFKQYF. DNA for the CDR3: TGCAGTGCACCAAGCGGGAGTTTCAAGCAGTACTTC.

This clonotype was detected ten times or more. The rearrangement links TRBV7-9 to TRBJ2-1; 11 nucleotides agree with TRBD2. There are 12 residues in the CDR3. From germline, CDR1 is SEHNR and CDR2 FQNEAQ (reference sequence). The V gene end was trimmed by 7 bases and the J gene end by 15 bases; junction bases not matched to a gene: 8. The CDR3 nucleotides read TGTGCCAGCACCCCGACTAGCGGGGCGCCGTTCTTC. Protein sequence: CASTPTSGAPFF.

The sample holds a few counts of this clonotype. The chain joins TRBV6-1 to TRBJ1-1, with 12 bases that match TRBD1. The CDR3 contains 17 residues. Germline CDR1 MNHNS, CDR2 SASEGT. Trimming took 3 bases from V and 0 from J; bases not matched to a gene: 5. The CDR3 nucleotides read TGTGCCAGCAGTGACCGGGACAGGGGGCCCATGAACACTGAAGCTTTCTTT. This sequence encodes CASSDRDRGPMNTEAFF.

There are a few counts of this clonotype. The chain carries TRBV29-1 and TRBJ1-1; D is uncertain. The CDR3 contains 12 residues. The germline V gene has CDR1 SQVTM and CDR2 ANQGSEA. V lost 4 bases to trimming and J lost 4 bases, with 10 bases between them. CDR3 coding DNA: TGCAGCGTTGCGTCTTGGGGCACTGAAGCTTTCTTT. Translation gives CSVASWGTEAFF.

In this sample, this clonotype turned up many times. The chain joins TRBV20-1 to TRBJ2-1, with D uncertain. The length of the CDR3 is 12 residues. V was clipped by 5 bases and J by 8 bases, with 13 bases between them. Germline V gene sequence: CDR1 DFQATT, CDR2 SNEGSKA (reference sequence). The CDR3 DNA is TGCAGTGCTGCTCCTACATACGATGAGCAGTTCTTC. It yields the protein CSAAPTYDEQFF.

This clonotype was found a few times. V usage is TRBV20-1 and J usage is TRBJ2-3; 9 nucleotides agree with TRBD2. This CDR3 has 18 amino acids. V lost 5 bases to trimming and J lost 5 bases; unmatched junction nucleotides: 20. Germline CDR1 reads DFQATT; CDR2 reads SNEGSKA (reference sequence). The CDR3 protein is CSAPGTPFGRGGVDTQYF. As DNA, the CDR3 is TGCAGTGCTCCCGGGACCCCCTTCGGGCGGGGGGGGGTAGATACGCAGTATTTT.

A few counts support this clonotype. The rearrangement joins TRBV4-3 to TRBJ2-2; no firm D call. V was clipped by 1 base and J by 0 bases, with 9 bases between them. CDR3 size: 16 residues. Germline V gene data show CDR1 as LGHNA and CDR2 as YSLEER. The CDR3 here is CASSQVAWANTGELFF. For the CDR3, the DNA is TGCGCCAGCAGCCAAGTCGCGTGGGCGAACACCGGGGAGCTGTTTTTT.

This clonotype was observed at least ten times. The chain links TRBV6-2 or TRBV6-3 to TRBJ2-1; D is unresolved. Trimming stripped 7 bases from V and 0 bases from J, with 13 bases between. Germline CDR1 reads MNHEY; CDR2 reads SVGEGT. The CDR3 has 15 residues. CDR3 coding DNA: TGTGCCAGCAAGGATCCTAGGAGCTCCTACAATGAGCAGTTCTTC. This gives the protein CASKDPRSSYNEQFF.

This clonotype came up many times. The chain uses TRBV18 and TRBJ2-3, with TRBD2 identical over 10 bases. Germline V gene sequence: CDR1 KGHSH, CDR2 LQKENI. Unmatched junction bases numbered 5, after V lost 3 bases and J lost 2 bases. The length of the CDR3 is 16 residues. The CDR3 region is CASSPLLAGNTDTQYF. The CDR3 DNA is TGTGCCAGCTCACCTCTACTAGCGGGGAACACAGATACGCAGTATTTT.

The sample holds a few counts of this clonotype. This rearrangement joins TRBV6-1 to TRBJ2-5; 14 nucleotides align to TRBD2. The V gene's germline CDR1 is MNHNS and CDR2 SASEGT. The CDR3 runs to 16 residues. V was pared by 5 bases and J by 4 bases, with 6 bases of the junction left unmatched. The CDR3 DNA sequence: TGTGCCAGCAGTATGGGACTAGCGGGAGAAGGAGAGACCCAGTACTTC. It yields the protein CASSMGLAGEGETQYF.

The chain joins TRBV5-1 to TRBJ2-2; maybe TRBD1 (5 bases). Trimming left V 4 bases short and J 5 bases short, with 21 bases between. The CDR3 runs 17 residues. The germline gives CDR1 SGHRS, CDR2 YFSETQ. CDR3 region: CASSPPRAIRDTGELFF. For the CDR3, the DNA is TGCGCCAGCAGCCCGCCCAGGGCGATCAGGGATACCGGGGAGCTGTTTTTT.

In this sample, this clonotype turned up many times. The J gene is TRBJ1-5, the V gene TRBV20-1, with D perhaps matching TRBD1 (5 bases). Per the germline V gene, CDR1 is DFQATT and CDR2 is SNEGSKA (reference sequence). With 2 bases removed from V and 7 bases from J, the gap between germline ends came to 15 bases. This CDR3 is 14 amino acids long. The CDR3, as DNA: TGCAGTGCTAGATCCCCTGGGGGAGGGCAGCCCCAGCATTTT. Translated, it gives CSARSPGGGQPQHF.

This clonotype was seen a few times. The chain couples TRBV7-6 to TRBJ2-2; unclear D gene. The CDR3 covers 18 residues. V lost 2 bases to trimming and J lost 0 bases, with 16 bases between them. From germline, CDR1 is SGHVS and CDR2 FNYEAQ. This CDR3 is CASSLLLMETPNTGELFF. CDR3 DNA sequence: TGTGCCAGCAGCTTATTGCTCATGGAGACACCGAACACCGGGGAGCTGTTTTTT.

In its sample, this clonotype was seen once. The chain carries TRBV2 and TRBJ2-1, with 7 bases aligning to TRBD1. Trimming at V came to 6 bases and at J to 7 bases, leaving 6 bases not matched to a gene. Germline loops: CDR1 SNHLY, CDR2 FYNNEI. The length of the CDR3 is 13 residues. CDR3 residues: CASSRQGLNEQFF. The CDR3 DNA sequence: TGTGCCAGCAGCCGACAGGGTTTGAATGAGCAGTTCTTC.

The chain employs TRBV9 and TRBJ1-1, with 7 bases that match TRBD1. The CDR3 sequence is 14 residues long. Germline CDR1 is SGDLS and CDR2 is YYNGEE. Trimming at V came to 2 bases and at J to 5 bases, leaving 6 bases not matched to a gene. CDR3 loop: CASSVRGLGTEAFF. CDR3 bases: TGTGCCAGCAGCGTGAGGGGGCTGGGGACTGAAGCTTTCTTT.

This clonotype was detected ten times or more. The chain's CDR3 is CASSSTQEGGYTF. The CDR3 region has the DNA TGCGCCAGCAGCAGCACTCAGGAAGGAGGCTACACCTTC. The chain recombines TRBV5-1 with TRBJ1-2; no reliable D call. Trimming took 4 bases from V and 8 from J, leaving 15 bases between them. The CDR3 totals 13 residues. Germline V gene data show CDR1 as SGHRS and CDR2 as YFSETQ.

V and J are TRBV10-1 and TRBJ2-3, with D perhaps TRBD1 or TRBD2 (5 bases each). This CDR3 contains 14 residues. V shed 10 bases and J shed 1 base, with 15 bases lying between them. Germline lookup yields CDR1 WNHNN and CDR2 SYGVQD (reference sequence). The CDR3 DNA is TGCGCCACCAGAAGGGGAGTTGGCACAGATACGCAGTATTTT. This gives the protein CATRRGVGTDTQYF.

This clonotype was recorded at least ten times. The rearrangement joins TRBV6-1 to TRBJ1-2; 7 positions match TRBD1. Trimming took 8 bases from V and 4 from J; bases not matched to a gene: 10. Germline V gene data show CDR1 as MNHNS and CDR2 as SASEGT. The length of the CDR3 is 14 residues. CDR3 nucleotides: TGTGCCAGCTCCCCCGGGACAGAGGTCTATGGCTACACCTTC. Translating gives CASSPGTEVYGYTF.

This chain links TRBV4-2 with TRBJ1-2; no definite D call. Germline loops: CDR1 LGHNA, CDR2 YNFKEQ. V lost 0 bases and J lost 4, with 15 bases in between. The CDR3 consists of 16 residues. Written as DNA, the CDR3 is TGTGCCAGCAGCCAAGAAGCGACACCAGAAACCTATGGCTACACCTTC. Protein product: CASSQEATPETYGYTF.

The V gene is TRBV7-2, the J gene TRBJ2-1; D not resolved. Germline CDR1 is SGHTA and CDR2 is FQGNSA. The CDR3 is 15 residues long. V lost 0 bases to trimming and J lost 7 bases, with 13 bases between them. The CDR3 sequence: CASSLASHLGNEQFF. CDR3 DNA sequence: TGTGCCAGCAGCTTAGCGAGTCATCTAGGGAATGAGCAGTTCTTC.

The chain carries TRBV7-2 and TRBJ2-5; 12 nucleotides line up with TRBD2. V shed 5 bases, J shed 4 bases, and the junction held 8 bases outside the gene matches. The CDR3 has 16 residues. Per the germline V gene, CDR1 is SGHTA and CDR2 is FQGNSA. CDR3 nucleotides: TGTGCCAGCAGCCCCGAATTACTAGCGGGAGGAGAGACCCAGTACTTC. Translating it yields CASSPELLAGGETQYF.

This clonotype was seen a few times. This sequence joins TRBV29-1 and TRBJ2-4; no reliable D call. CDR1 is SQVTM and CDR2 is ANQGSEA in the germline V gene. V lost 2 bases to trimming and J lost 0 bases, with 11 bases between them. This CDR3 region has 15 residues. Written as DNA, the CDR3 is TGCAGCGTTGAAAAGATATACAAAGCCAAAAACATTCAGTACTTC. Amino acid sequence: CSVEKIYKAKNIQYF.

The genes are TRBV6-5 and TRBJ2-1; D remains unclear. Trimming shortened V by 3 bases and J by 5 bases, and 11 bases separated the two germline ends. The CDR3 totals 14 residues. The germline gives CDR1 MNHEY, CDR2 SVGAGI. The CDR3 loop is CASSYRDSNNEQFF. For the CDR3, the DNA is TGTGCCAGCAGTTATAGGGATTCAAACAATGAGCAGTTCTTC.